At least ten counts were recorded for the clone carrying this TCR beta chain. The source of the sample is a study of T-cell memory formation after mild COVID-19. This CDR3 has 12 residues. Deletions cut 0 bases from V and 3 bases from J, with 4 bases between. Germline CDR1 and CDR2: SGHRS and YFSETQ. MiXCR was run by TCRdb on the 5' RACE reads, yielding one entry per CDR3 protein. Of some 350,000 distinct CDR3 sequences listed, 15% to 20% are singletons. The clonotype comes from a man younger than 35 who had mild COVID-19 (a few samples of this study predate the infection). Cell type and time point are not known. This chain joins TRBV5-1 and TRBJ2-7; no definite D call. The specimen was PBMCs or a T cell subset sorted from them (not recorded which). CDR3 sequence reads: CASSLGDYEQYF. CDR3 bases: TGCGCCAGCAGCTTGGGCGACTACGAGCAGTACTTC.